This T cell receptor beta chain was found in a study of shared clonotypes between healthy human individuals. Repertoires were generated with immunoSEQ multiplex PCR, while TCRdb's copy carries only in-frame clones and drops some. The sample comprises a few hundred thousand clones, approximately 79% of which are singletons, and around a tenth rests with the top ten. This clone was recorded once. The antigen remains unidentified. Study-wide results and limits: A generally larger estimated richness was seen in naive subsets than in memory subsets. Sampling covered nothing but blood. Tissue TCR repertoires likely differ from those found in blood. Incomplete sequencing of sorted subsets was indicated by rarefaction despite large depth.

Germline CDR1 GTSNPN, CDR2 SVGIG (reference sequence). V dropped 5 bases and J dropped 1; count of bases not matched to a gene: 1. The CDR3 totals 12 residues. Sequencing input: memory CD4+ T cells sorted from blood. Subset denoted: CD45RA-negative fraction. This chain links TRBV30 with TRBJ2-7; 8 bases match TRBD1. This sequence was found in a man aged 30 to 39 in good health. CDR3 sequence: CAWRTGSYEQYF. For the CDR3, the DNA is TGTGCCTGGCGGACAGGGTCCTACGAGCAGTACTTC.